This T cell receptor (beta chain) was identified in a study of blood T cell repertoires in COVID-19. Whole-study context: Nucleic acid was either cDNA or gDNA, and it came from T cells, B-cell-depleted T cells, or PBMCs.

V was trimmed by 2 bases and J by 0 bases, leaving 13 bases between them. Germline CDR1 SEHNR, CDR2 FQNEAQ (reference sequence). The CDR3 runs to 17 residues. The table came from immunoSEQ multiplex PCR; TCRdb's copy has only in-frame clones and leaves some out. The table lists 150,000 to 200,000 clones, around 87% of them singletons. The gene calls are TRBV7-9 and TRBJ1-4; TRBD1 is a possible D gene (5 bases). The sequence came from a man aged 35 to 55 with active or convalescent COVID-19. What was sequenced was peripheral blood. The DNA of the CDR3 is TGTGCCAGCAGCTTAATCAGGGTTTCAGCAACTAATGAAAAACTGTTTTTT. Its protein product is CASSLIRVSATNEKLFF.